One and the same sample provided the 9 T cell receptor beta chains below, sequenced in a study of early T cells in non-severe SARS-CoV-2 infection. TCRdb re-called the 5' RACE reads with MiXCR, one entry per CDR3 protein. Of roughly 51,000 distinct CDR3 sequences detected, around 6% appear once; the ten largest clones hold 2.5% to 3%. Sequences were derived from whole blood, sampled at baseline. The receptors derive from an adult who was a healthcare worker with PCR-confirmed SARS-CoV-2 infection or an uninfected control (not recorded which).

This clonotype was seen many times. The chain recombines TRBV20-1 with TRBJ1-6, with unresolved D. The germline V and J ends were trimmed by 0 bases and 9 bases, with 9 bases remaining between them. Germline lookup yields CDR1 DFQATT and CDR2 SNEGSKA (reference sequence). The CDR3 is made up of 13 amino acids. The CDR3 here is CSARDSVGSPLHF. The CDR3 DNA reads TGCAGTGCTAGAGATTCCGTGGGTTCACCCCTCCACTTT.

This clonotype occurred many times. J is TRBJ1-2 and V is TRBV3-1; D uncertain. In germline, CDR1 is LGHDT, CDR2 YNNKEL (reference sequence). Trimming took off 0 bases at V and 2 bases at J, with 13 bases between the two ends. This CDR3 is 16 amino acids long. The chain's CDR3 is CASSQDVQKPNYGYTF. The CDR3, as DNA: TGTGCCAGCAGCCAAGATGTGCAGAAACCCAACTATGGCTACACCTTC.

J is TRBJ2-7 and V is TRBV27; no firm D call. The CDR3 length is 13 residues. Between the trimmed V and J ends, which lost 2 bases and 2 bases, there was a span of 7 bases. Germline V gives CDR1 MNHEY, CDR2 SMNVEV (reference sequence). Here the CDR3 DNA reads TGTGCCAGCAGTTTAGGGGAACCCTACGAGCAGTACTTC. As protein: CASSLGEPYEQYF.

This clonotype was found many times. The chain recombines TRBV24-1 with TRBJ2-1; D is uncertain. CDR1 is KGHDR and CDR2 is SFDVKD in the germline V gene. CDR3 length equals 12 residues. The V end lost 1 base, the J end lost 5 bases, and 2 bases lay between the germline ends. CDR3 nucleotide sequence: TGTGCCACCAGTGATTTTAACAATGAGCAGTTCTTC. Protein product: CATSDFNNEQFF.

The sample holds many counts of this clonotype. This chain uses TRBV18 with TRBJ1-1, with a possible D match to TRBD1 (5 bases). This CDR3 is 15 amino acids long. CDR1 and CDR2 (germline): KGHSH, LQKENI. The V and J ends lost 4 bases and 4 bases respectively, with 16 bases between them. The CDR3: CASSLGAGQATEAFF. The CDR3 nucleotides are TGTGCCAGCTCACTGGGCGCAGGGCAAGCCACTGAAGCTTTCTTT.

This clonotype was observed many times. The chain carries TRBV7-9 and TRBJ2-2; D is uncertain. The CDR3 contains 13 residues. V was pared by 4 bases and J by 6 bases, with 9 bases between. Germline lookup yields CDR1 SEHNR and CDR2 FQNEAQ (reference sequence). Here the CDR3 DNA reads TGTGCCAGCAGCTCTAGTCAACCCGGGGAGCTGTTTTTT. Translating it yields CASSSSQPGELFF.

V and J are TRBV7-2 and TRBJ2-3; D unclear. Trimming stripped 2 bases from V and 0 bases from J, with 9 bases between. The germline V gene has CDR1 SGHTA and CDR2 FQGNSA. The CDR3 runs 15 residues. CDR3 nucleotides: TGTGCCAGCAGCTTAAACGGGTTTAGCACAGATACGCAGTATTTT. It yields the protein CASSLNGFSTDTQYF.

This clonotype appeared many times. This chain joins TRBV12-3 or TRBV12-4 and TRBJ1-1; D not resolved. The V and J ends lost 5 bases and 1 base respectively, with 17 bases between them. The CDR3 length is 16 residues. The CDR3 region has the DNA TGTGCCAGCAGTCCCCCCTTTTGGGCCCCGAACACTGAAGCTTTCTTT. It specifies CASSPPFWAPNTEAFF.

This rearrangement joins TRBV7-9 to TRBJ1-5, with TRBD1 identical over 10 bases. J was trimmed by 9 bases and V by 7 bases; bases with no gene match: 12. In germline, CDR1 is SEHNR, CDR2 FQNEAQ (reference sequence). CDR3 length: 15 amino acids. In nucleotides, the CDR3 is TGTGCCAGCACCCTTGGGACAGGGGTGATTGGGCCCCAGCATTTT. Protein sequence: CASTLGTGVIGPQHF. Full variable domain (rest looked up from reference TRBV7-9 and TRBJ1-5): DTGVSQNPRHKITKRGQNVTFRCDPISEHNRLYWYRQTLGQGPEFLTYFQNEAQLEKSRLLSDRFSAERPKGSFSTLEIQRTEQGDSAMYLCASTLGTGVIGPQHFGDGTRLSIL.